The 23 T cell receptor beta chains below all came from one sample that was sequenced in a study of cytomegalovirus exposure and HLA in healthy donors. Assay used: immunoSEQ multiplex PCR; TCRdb lists only in-frame clones, some missing. The sample comprises roughly 130,000 clones, almost 90% of which are singletons, and approximately 1.3% rests with the top ten. Specimen: PBMCs. These receptors all stem from a man aged 25 to 45 in good health and CMV-seronegative.

V and J are TRBV2 and TRBJ1-2, with D possibly matching TRBD1 (6 bases). This CDR3 comprises 13 residues. Germline V lookup: CDR1 SNHLY, CDR2 FYNNEI. V lost 8 bases to trimming and J lost 4 bases, with 14 bases between them. The chain's CDR3 is CASGRVGGYGYTF. The CDR3 nucleotides read TGTGCCAGCGGAAGGGTAGGGGGCTATGGCTACACCTTC. Together with reference TRBV2 and TRBJ1-2, the CDR3 gives the full variable domain: EPEVTQTPSHQVTQMGQEVILRCVPISNHLYFYWYRQILGQKVEFLVSFYNNEISEKSEIFDDQFSVERPDGSNFTLKIRSTKLEDSAMYFCASGRVGGYGYTFGSGTRLTVV.

This clone was counted only a few times. The V and J genes are TRBV6-1 and TRBJ1-2; possible D gene TRBD1, 5 bases. The ends were cut back, 7 bases at V and 4 bases at J, with 19 bases in the middle. The V gene's germline CDR1 is MNHNS and CDR2 SASEGT. The CDR3 extends over 15 amino acids. The CDR3 region has the DNA TGTGCCAGCAACACCCCAGGGAGAGCGGGCTATGGCTACACCTTC. It translates to CASNTPGRAGYGYTF.

V usage is TRBV5-1 and J usage is TRBJ2-1; D is unresolved. The V gene lost 4 bases and the J gene lost 7 bases, with 9 bases spanning the gap. The CDR3 is 12 residues long. CDR1 and CDR2 from the germline V gene are SGHRS and YFSETQ. For the CDR3, the DNA is TGCGCCAGCAGCCCCCCCAGTAATGAGCAGTTCTTC. This sequence encodes CASSPPSNEQFF. Full variable domain (missing parts from reference TRBV5-1 and TRBJ2-1): KAGVTQTPRYLIKTRGQQVTLSCSPISGHRSVSWYQQTPGQGLQFLFEYFSETQRNKGNFPGRFSGRQFSNSRSEMNVSTLELGDSALYLCASSPPSNEQFFGPGTRLTVL.

This chain uses TRBV6-5 with TRBJ1-1, with D perhaps TRBD1 (6 bases). CDR3 length equals 12 residues. Trimming took 10 bases from V and 9 from J, leaving 18 bases between them. The germline V gene has CDR1 MNHEY and CDR2 SVGAGI. The CDR3 spells CATLRDTGKAFF. The CDR3 DNA reads TGTGCCACCTTACGGGACACGGGGAAAGCTTTCTTT.

V usage is TRBV30 and J usage is TRBJ1-4; D remains ambiguous. The CDR3 length is 15 residues. Germline assignment: CDR1 GTSNPN and CDR2 SVGIG (reference sequence). V shed 2 bases and J shed 4 bases, with 14 bases lying between them. The CDR3: CAWSFGGRYNEKLFF. DNA for the CDR3: TGTGCCTGGAGTTTTGGCGGCAGATATAATGAAAAACTGTTTTTT.

The chain joins TRBV6-5 to TRBJ1-4, with D possibly being TRBD1 (6 bases). Germline CDR1 reads MNHEY; CDR2 reads SVGAGI. The V and J ends lost 8 bases and 7 bases respectively, with 14 bases between them. This CDR3 is built from 13 residues. The CDR3 loop reads CASGGGRVEKLFF. The CDR3 nucleotides are TGTGCCAGCGGCGGGGGGCGCGTTGAAAAACTGTTTTTT.

This chain connects TRBV30 to TRBJ2-7, with TRBD2 matching over 9 bases. The CDR3 is 14 amino acids. With 1 base clipped from V and 3 bases from J, the junction kept 4 bases outside the gene matches. From germline, CDR1 is GTSNPN and CDR2 SVGIG (reference sequence). CDR3 sequence (DNA): TGTGCCTGGAGTGCGGTAGCGGGAGACTACGAGCAGTACTTC. Translating gives CAWSAVAGDYEQYF.

The chain combines TRBV27 with TRBJ1-2; 8 bases are shared with TRBD1. The V segment lost 5 bases and the J segment 4 bases; nucleotides outside the gene matches: 6. The CDR3 runs 14 residues. Germline CDR1 MNHEY, CDR2 SMNVEV (reference sequence). CDR3: CASSLTGGGYGYTF. CDR3 bases: TGTGCCAGCAGTCTCACAGGGGGTGGCTATGGCTACACCTTC.

This clone was detected only a few times. The chain combines TRBV30 with TRBJ1-2; D gene unclear. Trimming shortened V by 3 bases and J by 4 bases, and 12 bases separated the two germline ends. Germline V gene data show CDR1 as GTSNPN and CDR2 as SVGIG (reference sequence). This CDR3 is 13 amino acids long. DNA of the CDR3: TGTGCCTGGAGATTGGGCACACTCTATGGCTACACCTTC. It encodes CAWRLGTLYGYTF.

This clone was found once. The gene calls are TRBV5-4 and TRBJ1-2; D is uncertain. Germline assignment: CDR1 SGHNT and CDR2 YYREEE (reference sequence). This CDR3 is built from 13 residues. Trimming took 4 bases from V and 8 from J, leaving 15 bases between them. The DNA of the CDR3 is TGTGCCAGCAGCCCGTCGGGGTGGGAGGGCTACACCTTC. This sequence encodes CASSPSGWEGYTF.

The chain carries TRBV7-9 and TRBJ2-3, with D possibly being TRBD2 (6 bases). There are 15 residues in the CDR3. The V and J ends lost 11 bases and 6 bases respectively, with 24 bases between them. Germline V gives CDR1 SEHNR, CDR2 FQNEAQ (reference sequence). CDR3 amino acids: CASRPVLAGGDTQYF. CDR3 DNA sequence: TGTGCCTCCAGACCGGTCCTAGCCGGAGGGGATACGCAGTATTTT.

The chain recombines TRBV5-4 with TRBJ1-1; no clear D gene. Germline CDR1 is SGHNT and CDR2 is YYREEE (reference sequence). This CDR3 region has 12 residues. The V end was cut by 7 bases, the J end by 0 bases, with 7 bases between. The CDR3 DNA is TGTGCCAGCTACATTTTGAACACTGAAGCTTTCTTT. It is translated as CASYILNTEAFF.

V is TRBV11-3 and J is TRBJ2-3; 10 bases match TRBD2. CDR1 and CDR2 from the germline V gene are SGHNT and YENEEA. Losses at the gene ends were 5 bases for V and 4 bases for J; bases not matched to a gene: 6. There are 15 residues in the CDR3. The CDR3 here is CASSVASGSPDTQYF. For the CDR3, the DNA is TGTGCCAGCAGCGTAGCTAGCGGGAGTCCAGATACGCAGTATTTT. Using reference TRBV11-3 and TRBJ2-3 for the parts outside the CDR3, the full variable domain is EAGVVQSPRYKIIEKKQPVAFWCNPISGHNTLYWYLQNLGQGPELLIRYENEEAVDDSQLPKDRFSAERLKGVDSTLKIQPAELGDSAVYLCASSVASGSPDTQYFGPGTRLTVL.

Here the CDR3 DNA reads TGTGCTAGTGGTTTGATGCCAACCAGGGGGGCTTACTACGAGCAGTACTTC. Translation gives CASGLMPTRGAYYEQYF. This chain connects TRBV12-5 to TRBJ2-7; D is possibly TRBD1 (7 bases). CDR1 and CDR2 (germline): LGHNT, FRNRAP. The V end lost 2 bases, the J end lost 3 bases, and 20 bases lay between the germline ends. This CDR3 is 17 amino acids long.

CDR3 sequence: CASSLDRGPLNSPLHF. Written as DNA, the CDR3 is TGTGCCAGCAGCCTGGACAGGGGGCCACTTAATTCACCCCTCCACTTT. The rearrangement joins TRBV5-6 to TRBJ1-6; TRBD1 agrees at 11 bases. This CDR3 has 16 residues. From germline, CDR1 is SGHDT and CDR2 YYEEEE. V was pared by 4 bases and J by 6 bases, with 6 bases of the junction left unmatched.

The chain recombines TRBV5-4 with TRBJ2-7, with 16 bases lining up with TRBD2. From germline, CDR1 is SGHNT and CDR2 YYREEE (reference sequence). The CDR3 spans 15 residues. Germline trimming cut 4 bases from V and 5 bases from J; bases unmatched to any gene: 3. The CDR3 reads CASSGGTSGRDEQYF. CDR3 DNA: TGTGCCAGCAGCGGGGGGACTAGCGGGAGGGACGAGCAGTACTTC.

V and J are TRBV6-5 and TRBJ2-1; 9 bases are shared with TRBD2. The V gene's germline CDR1 is MNHEY and CDR2 SVGAGI. V was clipped by 4 bases and J by 6 bases; unmatched bases: 7. The CDR3 consists of 15 residues. DNA for the CDR3: TGTGCCAGCAGTTCTAGCGGGGTTACACGCAATGAGCAGTTCTTC. This encodes CASSSSGVTRNEQFF.

In this sample, this clone turned up once. The V and J genes are TRBV19 and TRBJ1-4; TRBD1 aligns across 8 bases. The trim removed 3 bases at V and 7 bases at J, leaving 25 bases unmatched. Germline CDR1 is LNHDA and CDR2 is SQIVND (reference sequence). The CDR3 runs to 21 residues. CDR3 nucleotide sequence: TGTGCCAGTAGTATGGTCGGTCGGGTCACGGACAGGGCTATACCAACTGAAAAACTGTTTTTT. Its protein product is CASSMVGRVTDRAIPTEKLFF.

This clone was counted only a few times. J is TRBJ1-2 and V is TRBV7-9, with D perhaps matching TRBD1 (5 bases). The CDR3 is 13 amino acids. Trimming took off 4 bases at V and 2 bases at J, with 8 bases between the two ends. Germline-derived CDR1 and CDR2 are SEHNR and FQNEAQ (reference sequence). DNA for the CDR3: TGTGCCAGCAGCTCAGGGCAGAACTATGGCTACACCTTC. Protein sequence: CASSSGQNYGYTF. The variable domain in full, completed from reference TRBV7-9 and TRBJ1-2, reads DTGVSQNPRHKITKRGQNVTFRCDPISEHNRLYWYRQTLGQGPEFLTYFQNEAQLEKSRLLSDRFSAERPKGSFSTLEIQRTEQGDSAMYLCASSSGQNYGYTFGSGTRLTVV.

This clone appeared a few times. The CDR3 DNA reads TGTGCCAGCAGAACCCGACAGGGCGGGAACACTGAAGCTTTCTTT. It translates to CASRTRQGGNTEAFF. J is TRBJ1-1 and V is TRBV6-5; 7 nucleotides match TRBD1. Germline loops: CDR1 MNHEY, CDR2 SVGAGI. This CDR3 is built from 15 residues. V trimming: 6 bases; J trimming: 1 base; junction bases outside the gene matches: 8.

This clone was seen only once. The CDR3 nucleotides read TGCGCCAGCAGCCAAAGGGGGCGAGGCTCTGGAAACACCATATATTTT. Translation: CASSQRGRGSGNTIYF. This chain links TRBV4-1 with TRBJ1-3; 7 nucleotides line up with TRBD1. J lost 0 bases, V lost 2 bases, and 4 bases had no gene match. The germline V gene has CDR1 MGHRA and CDR2 YSYEKL. The CDR3 totals 16 residues.

The chain couples TRBV7-2 to TRBJ1-6; D may be TRBD1 (5 bases). The CDR3 length is 14 residues. Trimming shortened V by 6 bases and J by 8 bases, and 14 bases separated the two germline ends. Germline lookup yields CDR1 SGHTA and CDR2 FQGNSA. This CDR3 reads CASRFSGGDSPLHF. The CDR3 DNA reads TGTGCCAGCAGGTTTTCCGGGGGGGATTCACCCCTCCACTTT.

This chain links TRBV30 with TRBJ2-7, with 7 bases that match TRBD1. V was pared by 2 bases and J by 2 bases, with 6 bases of the junction left unmatched. CDR3 size: 14 residues. Germline lookup yields CDR1 GTSNPN and CDR2 SVGIG (reference sequence). The chain's CDR3 is CAWSSGTEAYEQYF. CDR3 sequence (DNA): TGTGCCTGGAGTTCCGGGACAGAGGCCTACGAGCAGTACTTC.